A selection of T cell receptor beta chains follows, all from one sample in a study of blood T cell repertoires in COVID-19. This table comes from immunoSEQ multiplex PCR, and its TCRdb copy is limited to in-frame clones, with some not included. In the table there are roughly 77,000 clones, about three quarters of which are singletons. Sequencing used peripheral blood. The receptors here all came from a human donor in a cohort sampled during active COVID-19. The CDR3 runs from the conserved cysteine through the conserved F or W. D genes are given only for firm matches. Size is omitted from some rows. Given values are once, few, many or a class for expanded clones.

cdr3_aa: CASSPPGTGYHYGYTF; cdr3_nt: TGCGCCAGCAGCCCCCCTGGGACAGGTTATCACTATGGCTACACCTTC; d_call: TRBD1; v_call: TRBV4-1; j_call: TRBJ1-2; clone_size: -
cdr3_aa: CASSLDRAPGANVLTF; cdr3_nt: TGTGCCAGCAGCTTAGACAGGGCTCCTGGGGCCAACGTCCTGACTTTC; d_call: -; v_call: TRBV11-2; j_call: TRBJ2-6; clone_size: many
cdr3_aa: CASSATGGDPYEQYF; cdr3_nt: TGTGCCAGCAGCGCGACAGGGGGCGATCCCTACGAGCAGTACTTC; d_call: TRBD1; v_call: TRBV6-5; j_call: TRBJ2-7; clone_size: -
cdr3_aa: CASRPDRQDF; cdr3_nt: TGTGCCAGCAGACCGGACAGGCAAGACTTC; d_call: TRBD1; v_call: TRBV6-5; j_call: TRBJ2-7; clone_size: -
cdr3_aa: CASSSDRDRGNQPQHF; cdr3_nt: TGTGCCAGCAGCTCCGACCGGGACAGGGGCAATCAGCCCCAGCATTTT; d_call: TRBD1; v_call: TRBV7-9; j_call: TRBJ1-5; clone_size: -
cdr3_aa: CASSFPRGVGEKLFF; cdr3_nt: TGTGCCAGCAGTTTTCCCCGGGGTGTGGGTGAAAAACTGTTTTTT; d_call: -; v_call: TRBV28; j_call: TRBJ1-4; clone_size: few
cdr3_aa: CASRVAGGEQYF; cdr3_nt: TGTGCCAGTAGGGTAGCGGGGGGCGAGCAGTACTTC; d_call: TRBD2; v_call: TRBV19; j_call: TRBJ2-7; clone_size: few
cdr3_aa: CASIKDRLRGNTIYF; cdr3_nt: TGTGCCAGTATTAAGGACAGGTTAAGAGGAAACACCATATATTTT; d_call: TRBD1; v_call: TRBV19; j_call: TRBJ1-3; clone_size: -
cdr3_aa: CASSQGAGELFF; cdr3_nt: TGTGCCAGCAGCCAGGGGGCCGGGGAGCTGTTTTTT; d_call: TRBD1; v_call: TRBV9; j_call: TRBJ2-2; clone_size: few
cdr3_aa: CASSPLWTSGGTDTQYF; cdr3_nt: TGTGCCAGCAGCCCCCTTTGGACTAGCGGGGGTACAGATACGCAGTATTTT; d_call: TRBD2; v_call: TRBV9; j_call: TRBJ2-3; clone_size: -
cdr3_aa: CASSPGGADTQYF; cdr3_nt: TGCGCCAGCAGCCCAGGGGGCGCGGATACGCAGTATTTT; d_call: TRBD1; v_call: TRBV5-1; j_call: TRBJ2-3; clone_size: once
cdr3_aa: CASRLAGTGLYEQYF; cdr3_nt: TGTGCCAGCAGACTCGCCGGGACAGGGTTGTACGAGCAGTACTTC; d_call: TRBD1; v_call: TRBV6-5; j_call: TRBJ2-7; clone_size: -
cdr3_aa: CASSTGGRSYEQYF; cdr3_nt: TGTGCCAGCAGCACAGGGGGCAGGAGCTACGAGCAGTACTTC; d_call: TRBD1; v_call: TRBV7-9; j_call: TRBJ2-7; clone_size: -
cdr3_aa: CASSKGSGGLQETQYF; cdr3_nt: TGCGCCAGCTCGAAAGGAAGCGGGGGCCTCCAAGAGACCCAGTACTTC; d_call: TRBD2; v_call: TRBV5-1; j_call: TRBJ2-5; clone_size: -
cdr3_aa: CASSSLAQETQYF; cdr3_nt: TGCGCCAGCAGCTCTTTAGCCCAAGAGACCCAGTACTTC; d_call: -; v_call: TRBV5-1; j_call: TRBJ2-5; clone_size: -
cdr3_aa: CASSIDVFRGYTF; cdr3_nt: TGTGCCAGTAGTATAGATGTCTTCCGTGGCTACACCTTC; d_call: -; v_call: TRBV19; j_call: TRBJ1-2; clone_size: -
cdr3_aa: CASSLTTGGAEAFF; cdr3_nt: TGTGCCAGCAGCTTGACTACGGGGGGAGCTGAAGCTTTCTTT; d_call: -; v_call: TRBV5-5; j_call: TRBJ1-1; clone_size: few
cdr3_aa: CASRKKLQFSGANVLTF; cdr3_nt: TGTGCCAGCAGGAAGAAACTACAATTCTCTGGGGCCAACGTCCTGACTTTC; d_call: -; v_call: TRBV3-1/TRBV3-2; j_call: TRBJ2-6; clone_size: once
cdr3_aa: CASSLAPGQGENIQYF; cdr3_nt: TGTGCCAGCAGCTTAGCCCCGGGACAGGGGGAAAACATTCAGTACTTC; d_call: TRBD1; v_call: TRBV11-2; j_call: TRBJ2-4; clone_size: -
cdr3_aa: CASSLSQGPTYEQYF; cdr3_nt: TGTGCCAGCAGTTTGAGCCAGGGTCCGACCTACGAGCAGTACTTC; d_call: -; v_call: TRBV28; j_call: TRBJ2-7; clone_size: -
cdr3_aa: CASTPQGPGLEAPLHF; cdr3_nt: TGTGCCAGCACCCCCCAGGGGCCGGGGTTGGAGGCACCCCTCCACTTT; d_call: -; v_call: TRBV11-3; j_call: TRBJ1-6; clone_size: -
cdr3_aa: CASSQGPQRGYGYTF; cdr3_nt: TGTGCCAGCAGCCAAGGGCCTCAAAGGGGCTATGGCTACACCTTC; d_call: -; v_call: TRBV14; j_call: TRBJ1-2; clone_size: -
cdr3_aa: CASSLGDRPMNTEAFF; cdr3_nt: TGCGCCAGCAGCTTGGGGGACAGACCAATGAACACTGAAGCTTTCTTT; d_call: TRBD1; v_call: TRBV5-1; j_call: TRBJ1-1; clone_size: -
cdr3_aa: CASSLGAGTYNEQFF; cdr3_nt: TGTGCCAGCAGCTTAGGGGCGGGAACCTACAATGAGCAGTTCTTC; d_call: -; v_call: TRBV11-2; j_call: TRBJ2-1; clone_size: few
cdr3_aa: CASKGPGTPTYEQYF; cdr3_nt: TGTGCCAGCAAGGGACCGGGGACTCCTACCTACGAGCAGTACTTC; d_call: -; v_call: TRBV28; j_call: TRBJ2-7; clone_size: -
cdr3_aa: CASTERGSTDTQYF; cdr3_nt: TGTGCCAGCACCGAAAGGGGTAGCACAGATACGCAGTATTTT; d_call: -; v_call: TRBV7-9; j_call: TRBJ2-3; clone_size: -
cdr3_aa: CAWRGGYSRFSGNTIYF; cdr3_nt: TGTGCCTGGAGGGGGGGGTACAGTAGATTCTCTGGAAACACCATATATTTT; d_call: -; v_call: TRBV30; j_call: TRBJ1-3; clone_size: once
cdr3_aa: CASSSTGGSGNTIYF; cdr3_nt: TGTGCCAGCAGTTCGACAGGGGGCAGTGGGAACACCATATATTTT; d_call: TRBD1; v_call: TRBV28; j_call: TRBJ1-3; clone_size: -